These 12 T cell receptor beta chains originate from one sample sequenced in a study of shared clonotypes between healthy human individuals. Here immunoSEQ multiplex PCR was the method, and the copy in TCRdb shows in-frame clones only, minus some. The sample carries about 2.1 million clones, more than 85% recorded once. CD45RO-negative CD8 cells positively selected for CCR7 made up the naive population, which excluded terminally differentiated effector memory CD45RA+ cells. The specimen was naive CD8+ T cells from PBMCs. The receptors here all came from a man between 18 and 29 years old in good health. Some clones in this sample may be carry-over from other donors' samples.

This chain connects TRBV11-2 to TRBJ1-4; D not resolved. The CDR3 is 14 residues long. Germline V lookup: CDR1 SGHAT, CDR2 FQNNGV. Deletions cut 0 bases from V and 12 bases from J, with 14 bases between. CDR3 amino acids: CASSLDLTPTELFF. As DNA, the CDR3 is TGTGCCAGCAGCTTAGATCTAACCCCAACCGAACTGTTTTTT.

The chain has TRBV7-9 and TRBJ2-7, with D tentatively TRBD2 (6 bases). CDR1 is SEHNR and CDR2 is FQNEAQ in the germline V gene (reference sequence). Between the trimmed V and J ends, which lost 5 bases and 7 bases, there was a span of 12 bases. The CDR3 length is 12 residues. The DNA of the CDR3 is TGTGCCAGCAGCGCGGGGCCATCGGAGCAGTACTTC. Amino acids: CASSAGPSEQYF.

The V call is TRBV7-2, the J call TRBJ1-5; 12 nucleotides align to TRBD1. Unmatched junction bases numbered 5, after V lost 5 bases and J lost 6 bases. Germline assignment: CDR1 SGHTA and CDR2 FQGNSA. The CDR3 totals 15 residues. This chain's CDR3 is CASSAGTGGFQPQHF. CDR3 sequence (DNA): TGTGCCAGCAGCGCAGGGACAGGGGGCTTTCAGCCCCAGCATTTT.

This chain uses TRBV29-1 with TRBJ1-1; no reliable D call. Trimming shortened V by 7 bases and J by 5 bases, and 14 bases separated the two germline ends. Per the germline V gene, CDR1 is SQVTM and CDR2 is ANQGSEA. This CDR3 region has 12 residues. DNA of the CDR3: TGCAGCGCTTGGGAGGAATCTACTGAAGCTTTCTTT. It codes for CSAWEESTEAFF.

V usage is TRBV5-1 and J usage is TRBJ2-1, with 8 positions matching TRBD1. Germline V gives CDR1 SGHRS, CDR2 YFSETQ. This CDR3 region has 14 residues. The trim removed 5 bases at V and 5 bases at J, leaving 6 bases unmatched. CDR3 protein: CASRGTGGHNEQFF. CDR3 DNA: TGCGCCAGCAGGGGGACAGGAGGCCACAATGAGCAGTTCTTC.

This chain joins TRBV27 and TRBJ2-1; 9 positions match TRBD2. The length of the CDR3 is 15 residues. V shed 8 bases, J shed 6 bases, and the junction held 11 bases outside the gene matches. The germline CDR1 and CDR2 sequences are MNHEY and SMNVEV (reference sequence). The CDR3, as DNA: TGTGCCAGCCAACTAGCGGGTCCTTCGGGCAATGAGCAGTTCTTC. As protein: CASQLAGPSGNEQFF.

V usage is TRBV27 and J usage is TRBJ2-1, with D perhaps matching TRBD1 (6 bases). This CDR3 has 15 amino acids. Per the germline V gene, CDR1 is MNHEY and CDR2 is SMNVEV (reference sequence). Trimming took 1 base from V and 6 from J, leaving 13 bases between them. CDR3 residues: CASSLFQKQGNEQFF. The CDR3 DNA is TGTGCCAGCAGTTTATTCCAAAAACAGGGCAATGAGCAGTTCTTC.

The rearrangement joins TRBV6-1 to TRBJ2-2, with D perhaps matching TRBD2 (6 bases). Germline CDR1 reads MNHNS; CDR2 reads SASEGT. The CDR3 length is 15 residues. Trimming removed 2 bases at V and 6 bases at J, with 13 bases between. CDR3 protein: CASSETLTSAGELFF. DNA for the CDR3: TGTGCCAGCAGTGAAACCTTGACTAGTGCCGGGGAGCTGTTTTTT.

Note on this clone: The same CDR3 also results from other DNA sequences found in this sample. This chain connects TRBV27 to TRBJ2-3; D tentatively fits TRBD1 or TRBD2 (5 bases each). The germline V gene has CDR1 MNHEY and CDR2 SMNVEV (reference sequence). This CDR3 comprises 15 residues. V lost 5 bases and J lost 0, with 12 bases in between. The CDR3 sequence is CASSPRDGSTDTQYF. CDR3 sequence (DNA): TGTGCCAGCAGTCCCCGGGACGGTAGCACAGATACGCAGTATTTT.

J is TRBJ2-1 and V is TRBV27, with 7 bases aligning to TRBD2. The trim removed 2 bases at V and 3 bases at J, leaving 4 bases unmatched. The CDR3 is 15 amino acids. Germline CDR1 reads MNHEY; CDR2 reads SMNVEV (reference sequence). The CDR3 nucleotides are TGTGCCAGCAGTTTAGCGGGAGTGGTCTACAATGAGCAGTTCTTC. This translates into CASSLAGVVYNEQFF.

The J gene is TRBJ2-1, the V gene TRBV7-9; 7 bases fit TRBD1. CDR1 is SEHNR, CDR2 FQNEAQ, per germline (reference sequence). V lost 5 bases to trimming and J lost 3 bases; unmatched junction nucleotides: 10. This CDR3 is 16 amino acids long. The CDR3: CASSTPPGQFYNEQFF. Written as DNA, the CDR3 is TGTGCCAGCAGCACCCCCCCGGGACAGTTCTACAATGAGCAGTTCTTC.

The chain combines TRBV2 with TRBJ2-7, with a weak D call TRBD2 (7 bases). Per the germline V gene, CDR1 is SNHLY and CDR2 is FYNNEI. The V end was cut by 6 bases, the J end by 4 bases, with 13 bases between. This CDR3 spans 13 amino acids. CDR3 protein: CASRGGLRYEQYF. The CDR3 DNA sequence: TGTGCCAGCAGGGGGGGGCTGAGATACGAGCAGTACTTC.